This T cell receptor (beta chain) was observed in a study of cytomegalovirus exposure and HLA in healthy donors. Study-wide results and limits: Researchers left out some V segments, among them TRBV6-2 and TRBV6-3, as indistinguishable. With further analysis later on, most CMV-associated TCR beta chains appeared HLA-restricted. Associated with cytomegalovirus, according to the listing, were 150 to 200 TCR beta chains. When analyzed later, a missense DCLRE1C variant was found to be linked to TCR beta V- and J-gene trimming.

As for this clone: Its antigen is not known.

The CDR3 has 14 residues. Germline values: CDR1 ENHRY, CDR2 SYGVKD. V shed 6 bases and J 7 bases; nucleotides not matched to a gene: 8. 13 Jbeta primers and 60 Vbeta primers were used for the PCR. Using immunoSEQ multiplex PCR, the repertoire was profiled, and TCRdb retains in-frame clones only, with some absent. The table lists 130,000 or so clones, with 2.2% in the top ten. The V call is TRBV10-3, the J call TRBJ2-1, with 8 bases fitting TRBD2. The material sequenced was PBMCs. The TCR originated in a woman aged 18-30 years in good health and CMV-seronegative. CDR3 loop: CAISGLPGGNEQFF. CDR3 DNA: TGTGCCATCAGCGGACTGCCGGGAGGGAATGAGCAGTTCTTC.